This T cell receptor beta chain was sequenced for a study of post-analysis software for immune sequencing data. For the study at large: Secondary progressive, relapsing-remitting and progressive-relapsing multiple sclerosis were among the included disease courses.

Prepared TCR beta cDNA libraries contained unique molecular identifiers. MiXCR, applied by TCRdb to the PCR reads, yields one record per CDR3 protein. The table includes hundreds of thousands of distinct CDR3 sequences, 55% to 60% detected once. The CDR3 is made up of 15 amino acids. Germline V gene data show CDR1 as DFQATT and CDR2 as SNEGSKA (reference sequence). V lost 6 bases to trimming and J lost 2 bases; unmatched junction nucleotides: 5. As concerns this clonotype: Its matching antigen is unknown.

Study findings and constraints: When patients were compared with controls, about five TRBV segments were more frequent, TRBV5-6, TRBV5-1 and TRBV20-1 among them. The authors found that F measure strongly co-clustered same-batch samples.

The rearrangement uses TRBV20-1 and TRBJ2-1; 12 bases line up with TRBD2. The material sequenced was blood. This TCR derives from a girl aged 2-10 years with multiple sclerosis. The CDR3 DNA reads TGCAGTGCCCCTAGGACTAGCGGGACCTACAATGAGCAGTTCTTC. Encoded protein: CSAPRTSGTYNEQFF.